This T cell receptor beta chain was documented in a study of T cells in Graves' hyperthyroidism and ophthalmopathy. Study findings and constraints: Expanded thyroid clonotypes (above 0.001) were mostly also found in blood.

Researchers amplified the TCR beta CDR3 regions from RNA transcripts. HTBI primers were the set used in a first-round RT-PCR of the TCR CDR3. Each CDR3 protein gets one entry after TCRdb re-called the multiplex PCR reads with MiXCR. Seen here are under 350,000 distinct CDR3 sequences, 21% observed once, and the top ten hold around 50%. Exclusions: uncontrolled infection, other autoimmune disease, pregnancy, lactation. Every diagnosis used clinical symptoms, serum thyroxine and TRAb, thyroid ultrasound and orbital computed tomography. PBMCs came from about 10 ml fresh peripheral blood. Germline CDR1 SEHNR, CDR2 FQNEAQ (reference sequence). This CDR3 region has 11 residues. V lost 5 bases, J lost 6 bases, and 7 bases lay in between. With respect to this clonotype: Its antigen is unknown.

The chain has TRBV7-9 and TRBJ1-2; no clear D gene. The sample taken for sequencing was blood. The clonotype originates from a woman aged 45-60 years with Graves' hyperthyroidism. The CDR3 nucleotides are TGTGCCAGCAGCCATGGGAATGGCTACACCTTC. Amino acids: CASSHGNGYTF.